The source of this T cell receptor beta chain is a study of OX40 agonist ivuxolimab in advanced cancers. Generated by immunoSEQ multiplex PCR, the TCRdb table keeps only in-frame clones and is missing some. The sample contains about 17,000 clones, around 69% of which appear only once. Germline V lookup: CDR1 ENHRY, CDR2 SYGVKD. This CDR3 contains 15 residues. Trimming took 2 bases from V and 0 from J, leaving 8 bases between them. The receptor was isolated from an adult with an advanced solid tumor such as melanoma, head and neck, liver or kidney cancer. The chain couples TRBV10-3 to TRBJ2-1; no definite D call. The specimen comprised CD4+ or CD8+ T cells sorted from blood, sampled in a trial of the OX40 agonist ivuxolimab. The CDR3 nucleotides are TGTGCCATCAGTGAGAGCGTGATCTCCTACAATGAGCAGTTCTTC. Translation: CAISESVISYNEQFF.